The 9 T cell receptor beta chains below were found in one sample sequenced in a study of shared clonotypes between healthy human individuals (dated by TCRdb to the early 2020s). Library generation was performed with the immunoSEQ multiplex PCR assay. As stored in TCRdb, this immuneACCESS dataset retains in-frame rearrangements with V and J assigned. A fraction of the clones does not appear; measured against another copy, unresolved V genes explain less than half of the discrepancy, and the remainder lacks a known reason. Counted in this sample were over a million clones; roughly 95% of them appeared once. Of the sample, roughly 1.1% falls within the top ten clones. Input material: naive CD4+ T cells sorted from blood. The cell subset or site label here, explained by the study, means: CD45RA+ positively selected. Receptor source: a man aged 25-40 years in good health.

V is TRBV2 and J is TRBJ2-1; D gene uncertain. Deletions cut 3 bases from V and 0 bases from J, with 24 bases between. Germline CDR1 SNHLY, CDR2 FYNNEI. This CDR3 has 20 amino acids. In nucleotides, the CDR3 is TGTGCCAGCAGTGATCGGAGACCTAGTGGGAAGGGTCGCTCCTACAATGAGCAGTTCTTC. This gives the protein CASSDRRPSGKGRSYNEQFF.

The chain recombines TRBV5-5 with TRBJ2-2; perhaps TRBD1 as D (6 bases). The ends were cut back, 2 bases at V and 4 bases at J, with 12 bases in the middle. Germline CDR1 is SGHKS and CDR2 is YYEKEE (reference sequence). The CDR3 contains 15 residues. The CDR3 region is CASSLWGLPTGELFF. CDR3 nucleotides: TGTGCCAGCAGCTTATGGGGGCTACCCACCGGGGAGCTGTTTTTT.

The chain carries TRBV5-4 and TRBJ2-5; no firm D call. Germline CDR1 and CDR2: SGHNT and YYREEE (reference sequence). Trimming cost V 0 bases and J 5 bases, with 11 bases left between them. The CDR3 is 14 residues long. CDR3 nucleotide sequence: TGTGCCAGCAGCTTGGACCGAAAAGGGGAGACCCAGTACTTC. This sequence encodes CASSLDRKGETQYF.

V and J are TRBV10-3 and TRBJ2-5, with a weak D call TRBD1 (5 bases). Germline V gene data show CDR1 as ENHRY and CDR2 as SYGVKD. The CDR3 runs to 14 residues. The V end was cut by 3 bases, the J end by 4 bases, with 12 bases between. This CDR3 reads CAISDRAPRETQYF. The CDR3 DNA reads TGTGCCATCAGTGACAGGGCCCCCCGAGAGACCCAGTACTTC.

This chain connects TRBV5-6 to TRBJ1-5, with unresolved D. This CDR3 comprises 12 residues. The V gene lost 0 bases and the J gene lost 4 bases, with 2 bases spanning the gap. Germline CDR1 reads SGHDT; CDR2 reads YYEEEE. CDR3 nucleotide sequence: TGTGCCAGCAGCTTGGAGAATCAGCCCCAGCATTTT. Its translation: CASSLENQPQHF.

This clone was seen just once. V and J are TRBV2 and TRBJ2-3; TRBD2 matches 11 bases. Germline V gene data show CDR1 as SNHLY and CDR2 as FYNNEI. The junction had 3 bases not matched to a gene; V was cut back by 6 bases and J by 4 bases. CDR3 size: 14 residues. CDR3 protein: CASRLAGVADTQYF. The CDR3 region has the DNA TGTGCCAGCAGACTAGCGGGAGTGGCAGATACGCAGTATTTT.

The chain combines TRBV28 with TRBJ2-3; no clear D gene. The ends were cut back, 7 bases at V and 2 bases at J, with 16 bases in the middle. CDR1 is MDHEN, CDR2 SYDVKM, per germline. The CDR3 covers 15 residues. The CDR3 DNA reads TGTGCCAGCACTCCCGCCGGGTATTCCACAGATACGCAGTATTTT. Its protein is CASTPAGYSTDTQYF.

The chain employs TRBV18 and TRBJ2-1; 9 bases match TRBD1. The junction had 15 bases not matched to a gene; V was cut back by 6 bases and J by 9 bases. The CDR3 extends over 16 amino acids. Germline CDR1 KGHSH, CDR2 LQKENI. CDR3 DNA sequence: TGTGCCAGCTCTCCCGGGACAGGGCTGAAGGGGAGTGAGCAGTTCTTC. This gives the protein CASSPGTGLKGSEQFF.

The rearrangement links TRBV4-1 to TRBJ2-2, with 8 bases lining up with TRBD1. The CDR3 is 14 amino acids. CDR1 and CDR2 (germline): MGHRA, YSYEKL. After removal of 3 bases from V and 7 bases from J, the junction contained 4 bases not matched to a gene. The CDR3 nucleotides are TGCGCCAGCAGCCAGCGACAGGGGATCGGGGAGCTGTTTTTT. Amino acids: CASSQRQGIGELFF.